This TCR beta chain was found in a study of blood T cell repertoires in COVID-19. Study in general: T cells, B-cell-depleted T cells, or PBMCs supplied cDNA or gDNA.

How the authors handled the data: The assay estimated nucleated cells by amplifying reference gene primers. Sequencing used immunoSEQ multiplex PCR; TCRdb keeps in-frame clones, though not all of them. The DNA was the basis for D and trimming; V, J and clone size are from that table. The data hold under 200,000 clones, with around nine tenths observed a single time. Patients at the Seattle site were enrolled during active infection and followed longitudinally. The germline V gene has CDR1 SGDLS and CDR2 YYNGEE. Trimming pared 4 bases from V and 3 bases from J, leaving 23 bases between. The CDR3 sequence is 18 residues long.

The chain couples TRBV9 to TRBJ1-3; D not certain. The source of this sequence is a man aged 60 to 75 with COVID-19, enrolled during active disease. Material: peripheral blood. CDR3 region: CASSRKGGNRDFGNTIYF. CDR3 in DNA: TGTGCCAGCAGCCGAAAAGGAGGGAACAGAGACTTTGGAAACACCATATATTTT.